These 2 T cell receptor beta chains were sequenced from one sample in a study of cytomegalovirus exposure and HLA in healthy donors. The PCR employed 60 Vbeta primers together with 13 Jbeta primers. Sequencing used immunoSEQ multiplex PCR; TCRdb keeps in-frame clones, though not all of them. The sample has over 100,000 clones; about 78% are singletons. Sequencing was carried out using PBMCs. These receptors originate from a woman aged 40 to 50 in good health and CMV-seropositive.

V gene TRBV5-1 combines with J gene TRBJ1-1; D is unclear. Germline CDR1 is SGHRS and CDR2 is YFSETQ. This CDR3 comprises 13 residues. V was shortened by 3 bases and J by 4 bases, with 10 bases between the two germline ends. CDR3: CASSYKPLTEAFF. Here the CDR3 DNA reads TGCGCCAGCAGCTACAAACCGCTCACTGAAGCTTTCTTT. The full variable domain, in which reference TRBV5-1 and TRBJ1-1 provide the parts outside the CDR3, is KAGVTQTPRYLIKTRGQQVTLSCSPISGHRSVSWYQQTPGQGLQFLFEYFSETQRNKGNFPGRFSGRQFSNSRSEMNVSTLELGDSALYLCASSYKPLTEAFFGQGTRLTVV.

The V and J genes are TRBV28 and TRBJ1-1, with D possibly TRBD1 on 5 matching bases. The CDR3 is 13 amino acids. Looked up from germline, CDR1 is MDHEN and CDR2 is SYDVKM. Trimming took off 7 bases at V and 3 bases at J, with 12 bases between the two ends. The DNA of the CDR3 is TGTGCCAGCACCATTGGGGGGTACACTGAAGCTTTCTTT. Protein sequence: CASTIGGYTEAFF. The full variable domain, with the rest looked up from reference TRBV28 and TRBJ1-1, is DVKVTQSSRYLVKRTGEKVFLECVQDMDHENMFWYRQDPGLGLRLIYFSYDVKMKEKGDIPEGYSVSREKKERFSLILESASTNQTSMYLCASTIGGYTEAFFGQGTRLTVV.